Listed here is a single TCR beta chain. Authors' methods: Estimation of nucleated cell counts was performed using reference gene primer amplification. Method: immunoSEQ multiplex PCR; TCRdb's copy keeps in-frame clones and lacks some. V, J and clone size are taken as reported in that table, and D and trimming were inferred from the DNA itself. Found here are under 200,000 clones, about 83% of them singletons; the top ten hold around 6%. The entry originates in a study of blood T cell repertoires in COVID-19. Categorization into cohorts depended on clinical history that participants reported. V lost 7 bases, J lost 0 bases, and 5 bases stayed unmatched. Germline V gene data show CDR1 as SGHTA and CDR2 as FQGNSA. CDR3 length: 14 residues.

Material: PBMCs or T cells enriched from blood (not recorded which). The origin of this receptor is a middle-aged man with acute COVID-19. The chain is built from TRBV7-2 and TRBJ2-5; 7 bases line up with TRBD1. The CDR3: CASNKQGNQETQYF. CDR3 nucleotide sequence: TGTGCCAGCAACAAACAGGGGAACCAAGAGACCCAGTACTTC.